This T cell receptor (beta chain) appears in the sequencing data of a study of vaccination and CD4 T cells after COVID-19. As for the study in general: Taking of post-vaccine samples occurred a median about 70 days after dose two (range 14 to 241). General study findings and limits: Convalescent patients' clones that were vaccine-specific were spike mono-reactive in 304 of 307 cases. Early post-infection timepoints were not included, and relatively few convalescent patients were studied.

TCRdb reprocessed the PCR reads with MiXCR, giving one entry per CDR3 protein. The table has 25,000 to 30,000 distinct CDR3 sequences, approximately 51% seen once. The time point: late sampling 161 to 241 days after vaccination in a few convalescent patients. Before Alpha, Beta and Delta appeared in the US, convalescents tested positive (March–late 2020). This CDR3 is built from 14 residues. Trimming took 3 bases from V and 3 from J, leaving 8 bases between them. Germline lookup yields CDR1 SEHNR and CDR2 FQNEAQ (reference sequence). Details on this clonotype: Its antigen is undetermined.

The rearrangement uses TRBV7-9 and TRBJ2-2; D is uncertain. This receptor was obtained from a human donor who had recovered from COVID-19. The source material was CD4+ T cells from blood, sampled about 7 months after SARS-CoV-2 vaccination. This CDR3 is CASSFGAYTGELFF. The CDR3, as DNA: TGTGCCAGCAGCTTCGGAGCGTACACCGGGGAGCTGTTTTTT.